The present T cell receptor (beta chain) was sequenced within a study of human T cells and chemical hapten exposure. MiXCR, applied by TCRdb to the RACE reads, yields one record per CDR3 protein. The data contain approximately 92,000 distinct CDR3 sequences, over 10% of them singletons. The time point here: patch test 2, 6 weeks after DPC sensitization. Described treatment: therapeutic diphenylcyclopropenone sensitization with weekly scalp DPC. This clonotype was counted ten times or more. The CDR3 runs to 12 residues. CDR1 and CDR2 (germline): MNHEY, SVGEGT. Trimming shortened V by 6 bases and J by 6 bases, and 9 bases separated the two germline ends.

The sample consisted of whole blood, taken in connection with sensitization to the hapten diphenylcyclopropenone (DPC). The chain has TRBV6-2 or TRBV6-3 and TRBJ2-1; D may be TRBD1 (5 bases). This TCR was sampled from a woman aged 40 to 50 with alopecia areata. Some clones in this sample may be carry-over from other donors' samples. CDR3 loop: CASRRRGNEQFF. DNA of the CDR3: TGTGCCAGCAGGAGAAGGGGCAATGAGCAGTTCTTC.